This is a list of T cell receptor beta chains from one sample in a study of Graves' ophthalmopathy and Graves' hyperthyroidism. MiXCR was run by TCRdb on the multiplex PCR reads, yielding one entry per CDR3 protein. The data hold hundreds of thousands of distinct CDR3 sequences, with approximately 21% observed a single time. Sequencing input: peripheral blood. These receptors all stem from a woman aged 18-30 years with stable Graves' hyperthyroidism. Some clones in this sample may be carry-over from other donors' samples. The CDR3 runs from the conserved cysteine through the conserved F or W. D genes are given only for firm matches. The size entry is marked missing in some rows and otherwise reads once, few, many or a size class.

>many|TRBV11-2|14|TRBJ2-7|-
CASSLGMRSYEQYF
TGTGCCAGCAGCTTAGGCATGCGCTCCTACGAGCAGTACTTC
>few|TRBV5-1|15|TRBJ1-1|-
CASSLELTGMAEAFF
TGCGCCAGCAGCTTGGAACTTACGGGTATGGCTGAAGCTTTCTTT
>many|TRBV6-1|15|TRBJ1-1|TRBD1
CASRKSGTGDTEAFF
TGTGCCAGCAGAAAGTCCGGGACAGGGGACACTGAAGCTTTCTTT
>many|TRBV12-3/TRBV12-4|18|TRBJ1-5|TRBD1
CASSTQGTGGLSNQPQHF
TGTGCCAGCAGTACCCAAGGGACAGGGGGCCTAAGCAATCAGCCCCAGCATTTT
>few|TRBV29-1|12|TRBJ1-2|-
CSVEGQDYGYTF
TGCAGCGTTGAGGGGCAGGACTATGGCTACACCTTC
>many|TRBV12-3/TRBV12-4|13|TRBJ2-2|-
CASSFGVPGELFF
TGTGCCAGCAGTTTTGGAGTTCCCGGGGAGCTGTTTTTT
>many|TRBV5-1|13|TRBJ2-7|-
CASSLFQSYEQYF
TGCGCCAGCAGCTTGTTCCAGTCCTACGAGCAGTACTTC
>many|TRBV12-3/TRBV12-4|15|TRBJ2-6|-
CASSYTRSGANVLTF
TGTGCCAGCAGTTACACCCGGTCTGGGGCCAACGTCCTGACTTTC
>many|TRBV20-1|14|TRBJ2-5|-
CSANGLVRQETQYF
TGCAGTGCTAACGGACTCGTGAGGCAAGAGACCCAGTACTTC
>many|TRBV2|16|TRBJ1-6|TRBD1
CASRDTGGSYNSPLHF
TGTGCCAGCAGGGATACAGGGGGTTCCTATAATTCACCCCTCCACTTT
>many|TRBV14|15|TRBJ1-2|-
CASSQVNRGSYGYTF
TGTGCCAGCAGCCAAGTCAACCGAGGGTCCTATGGCTACACCTTC
>few|TRBV5-5|15|TRBJ1-4|-
CASSAERVGAEKLFF
TGTGCCAGCAGCGCAGAACGGGTAGGGGCTGAAAAACTGTTTTTT
>-|TRBV6-1|13|TRBJ2-7|-
CASRGGARYEQYF
TGTGCCAGCAGGGGGGGGGCCCGCTACGAGCAGTACTTC
>-|TRBV3-1|16|TRBJ2-2|-
CASSQYGGRRTGELFF
TGTGCCAGCAGCCAATACGGGGGTAGAAGAACCGGGGAGCTGTTTTTT
>many|TRBV10-2|14|TRBJ2-7|TRBD2
CASTPSGSVYEQYF
TGCGCCAGCACGCCTAGCGGGAGCGTCTACGAGCAGTACTTC
>-|TRBV28|12|TRBJ2-5|-
CASSPTIETQYF
TGTGCCAGCAGCCCTACAATAGAGACCCAGTACTTC
>many|TRBV20-1|15|TRBJ2-7|-
CSARGLQWTNYEQYF
TGCAGTGCTAGAGGCTTACAGTGGACTAACTACGAGCAGTACTTC
>many|TRBV6-1|18|TRBJ2-2|TRBD2
CASSELAGGPANTGELFF
TGTGCCAGCAGTGAACTAGCGGGAGGACCCGCGAACACCGGGGAGCTGTTTTTT
>many|TRBV5-5|15|TRBJ1-3|-
CASSLSAPSGNTIYF
TGTGCCAGCAGCTTGTCTGCCCCCTCTGGAAACACCATATATTTT
>-|TRBV24-1|15|TRBJ2-2|TRBD2
CATRGSLAGTGELFF
TGTGCCACCCGGGGGAGCCTAGCGGGAACCGGGGAGCTGTTTTTT
>many|TRBV28|13|TRBJ2-7|TRBD2
CASSPGLAIEQYF
TGTGCCAGCAGTCCGGGACTAGCTATCGAGCAGTACTTC
>-|TRBV18|14|TRBJ1-5|TRBD1
CASSGDSSNQPQHF
TGTGCCAGCTCAGGGGACAGTAGCAATCAGCCCCAGCATTTT
>many|TRBV29-1|13|TRBJ2-7|-
CSVEGGPAYEQYF
TGCAGCGTTGAAGGCGGACCGGCCTACGAGCAGTACTTC
>-|TRBV7-7|17|TRBJ1-1|-
CASSPLGVNPLNTEAFF
TGTGCTAGCAGCCCTTTAGGGGTGAACCCCCTGAACACTGAAGCTTTCTTT
>many|TRBV10-3|15|TRBJ2-5|-
CAISEAGTERETQYF
TGTGCCATCAGTGAGGCCGGGACGGAACGGGAGACCCAGTACTTC
>few|TRBV12-3/TRBV12-4|13|TRBJ2-2|-
CASKEGISGELFF
TGTGCCAGCAAAGAGGGAATTTCCGGGGAGCTGTTTTTT
>-|TRBV6-1|13|TRBJ1-2|TRBD1
CASNIGQGGGYTF
TGTGCCAGCAACATTGGACAGGGAGGTGGCTACACCTTC
>many|TRBV7-9|12|TRBJ1-1|-
CASSPTTPGAFF
TGTGCCAGCAGCCCCACAACCCCTGGCGCTTTCTTT
>-|TRBV15|13|TRBJ1-5|-
CATAFSRHQPQHF
TGTGCAACAGCTTTCTCCCGACATCAGCCCCAGCATTTT
>many|TRBV6-1|15|TRBJ2-2|-
CASANRGGNTGELFF
TGTGCCAGCGCCAACAGGGGAGGGAACACCGGGGAGCTGTTTTTT